This is a list of T cell receptor beta chains from one sample in a study of OX40 agonist ivuxolimab in advanced cancers. The table came from immunoSEQ multiplex PCR; TCRdb's copy has only in-frame clones and leaves some out. The sample yields 70,000 to 95,000 clones, around 85% seen once. The sample in question was CD4+ or CD8+ T cells sorted from blood, obtained in a trial of the OX40 agonist ivuxolimab. These TCRs come from an adult with an advanced solid tumor such as melanoma, head and neck, liver or kidney cancer. Both conserved end residues are trimmed from each CDR3. A D gene is named only where the DNA matches it firmly.

.	TRBJ1-5	TRBV28	ASSSLLQPQH
TRBD1	TRBJ1-5	TRBV30	AWSGQGAIRNQPQH
.	TRBJ2-7	TRBV30	AWRGQGGSYEQY
.	TRBJ2-2	TRBV29-1	SVRGEGAGRTGELF
.	TRBJ1-4	TRBV14	ASSQAHLKGKLF
.	TRBJ2-1	TRBV4-3	ASSQSGTLGNEQF
.	TRBJ1-4	TRBV5-6	ASSFIDEKLF
.	TRBJ2-2	TRBV29-1	SVGLATTPGWNTGELF
.	TRBJ1-5	TRBV4-1	ASSQDSRRNQPQH
.	TRBJ1-3	TRBV5-4	ASSLAGASSGNTIY
.	TRBJ2-7	TRBV5-1	ASSPGGGSQY
.	TRBJ1-4	TRBV6-1	ASSEVPGSGRKLF
.	TRBJ1-1	TRBV14	ASSQSLVWTEAF
.	TRBJ2-1	TRBV14	ASGPLRDEQF
TRBD2	TRBJ2-7	TRBV7-9	ASSPRLAGGSGTYEQY
TRBD2	TRBJ2-1	TRBV6-5	ASSYPGRGVNEQF
TRBD1	TRBJ1-2	TRBV18	ASSPVWDRGNYGYT
TRBD1	TRBJ1-1	TRBV5-5	ASSLPYRGGTEAF
TRBD2	TRBJ2-5	TRBV6-6	ASSVTSRGETQY
TRBD1	TRBJ1-5	TRBV6-5	ASSYPMTGQPQH
.	TRBJ2-2	TRBV7-2	ASSLGSANGELF
TRBD1	TRBJ1-3	TRBV4-2	ASSLGTGSGNTIY
TRBD2	TRBJ2-1	TRBV7-6	ASSSGGDEQF
.	TRBJ2-5	TRBV5-4	ASSVRETQY
TRBD2	TRBJ2-1	TRBV7-9	ASSITTSGSEQF
.	TRBJ1-2	TRBV30	AWRNGGGGKGYGYT
.	TRBJ1-4	TRBV21-1	ASSNMFRGAEKLF